This is a list of T cell receptor beta chains from one sample in a study of T cells in Graves' hyperthyroidism and ophthalmopathy. TCRdb recomputed calls from the multiplex PCR reads with MiXCR, one row per CDR3 protein. The sample includes almost 350,000 distinct CDR3 sequences, about a sixth of them seen just once. Sequenced: blood. The receptor source for this set is a woman in her thirties or forties with Graves' ophthalmopathy. CDR3s include the opening cysteine and the closing phenylalanine or tryptophan. The D gene is left open where the match is weak. Clone size appears in some rows only: once, few, many, or a class for an expanded clone.

length | J | V | D | size | DNA | CDR3
15 | TRBJ2-7 | TRBV4-3 | TRBD2 | many | TGCGCCAGCAGCCAAGGGGCTAGCGGGGTCTACGAGCAGTACTTC | CASSQGASGVYEQYF
17 | TRBJ1-5 | TRBV30 | - | - | TGTGCCTGGAGTGTTAGTAGGGTCGACATTAGCAATCAGCCCCAGCATTTT | CAWSVSRVDISNQPQHF
14 | TRBJ1-2 | TRBV12-3/TRBV12-4 | - | many | TGTGCCAGCAGTTTAGGGCAGCTCGGCTATGGCTACACCTTC | CASSLGQLGYGYTF
12 | TRBJ1-3 | TRBV6-1 | - | many | TGTGGGACCATATCTACGGGAAACACCATATATTTT | CGTISTGNTIYF
15 | TRBJ1-1 | TRBV12-3/TRBV12-4 | - | - | TGTGCCAGCAGTCCCCCGCCGGGGTTGGGCACTGAAGCTTTCTTT | CASSPPPGLGTEAFF
15 | TRBJ1-1 | TRBV20-1 | - | many | TGCAGTGCTAGAGCCGGGGCACGGGGCTCGGTTGAAGCTTTCTTT | CSARAGARGSVEAFF
14 | TRBJ1-5 | TRBV7-2 | TRBD1 | many | TGTGCCAGCAGCGAACAACAGGGGAATCAGCCCCAGCATTTT | CASSEQQGNQPQHF
13 | TRBJ1-1 | TRBV7-9 | - | many | TGTGCCAGCAGCTTTGCCATAAACACTGAAGCTTTCTTT | CASSFAINTEAFF
12 | TRBJ1-5 | TRBV20-1 | - | many | TGCAGTGCTAGGAGCGGGAATCAGCCCCAGCATTTT | CSARSGNQPQHF
13 | TRBJ2-7 | TRBV7-9 | TRBD1 | many | TGTGCCAGCTCGGGACAGGGCACCGACGAGCAGTACTTC | CASSGQGTDEQYF
13 | TRBJ2-7 | TRBV2 | - | many | TGTGCCAGCAGATCAGACGGAGCCTACGAGCAGTACTTC | CASRSDGAYEQYF
16 | TRBJ1-1 | TRBV19 | TRBD1 | - | TGTGCCAGTAGTATTAGGAGGGACAGATCGAACACTGAAGCTTTCTTT | CASSIRRDRSNTEAFF
12 | TRBJ1-1 | TRBV18 | - | many | TGTGCCAGCTCATCCCCGACAACCCAAGCTTTCTTT | CASSSPTTQAFF
17 | TRBJ2-5 | TRBV11-2 | TRBD2 | - | TGTGCCAGCAGTCCTCCGGTGGAAGCGGGAAAACAAGAGACCCAGTACTTC | CASSPPVEAGKQETQYF
15 | TRBJ2-4 | TRBV4-2 | - | many | TGTGCCAGCAGCCAAGATCAGTTAGCCAAAAACATTCAGTACTTC | CASSQDQLAKNIQYF
14 | TRBJ2-5 | TRBV7-8 | TRBD2 | once | TGTGCCAGCAGCTTGGGGCTAGCGGGACAGACCCAGTACTTC | CASSLGLAGQTQYF